This TCR beta chain was identified during a study of blood T cell repertoires in COVID-19. Across the study: Sites in the United States, Italy and Spain provided acute and convalescent COVID-19 samples. Nucleic acid was either cDNA or gDNA, and it came from T cells, B-cell-depleted T cells, or PBMCs.

Authors' methods: The authors estimated nucleated cell counts from reference gene primer amplification. TCRdb's copy holds only in-frame clones and misses some; the assay was immunoSEQ multiplex PCR. That table furnishes V, J and clone size, whereas the DNA furnished D and trimming. The table shows some 150,000 clones, with 84% occurring only once. Germline assignment: CDR1 SGDLS and CDR2 YYNGEE. This CDR3 comprises 18 residues. V dropped 0 bases and J dropped 1; count of bases not matched to a gene: 10. Only one count was recorded for this clone. The receptor was derived from a woman aged 55-69 years with acute or convalescent COVID-19. Input material: peripheral blood. The chain combines TRBV9 with TRBJ2-3; 8 bases fit TRBD2. CDR3 nucleotide sequence: TGTGCCAGCAGCGTAGGCCCCCTTGCTAGCGGGCGCACAGATACGCAGTATTTT. Translating it yields CASSVGPLASGRTDTQYF. The complete variable domain, with remaining parts taken from reference TRBV9 and TRBJ2-3, reads DSGVTQTPKHLITATGQRVTLRCSPRSGDLSVYWYQQSLDQGLQFLIQYYNGEERAKGNILERFSAQQFPDLHSELNLSSLELGDSALYFCASSVGPLASGRTDTQYFGPGTRLTVL.